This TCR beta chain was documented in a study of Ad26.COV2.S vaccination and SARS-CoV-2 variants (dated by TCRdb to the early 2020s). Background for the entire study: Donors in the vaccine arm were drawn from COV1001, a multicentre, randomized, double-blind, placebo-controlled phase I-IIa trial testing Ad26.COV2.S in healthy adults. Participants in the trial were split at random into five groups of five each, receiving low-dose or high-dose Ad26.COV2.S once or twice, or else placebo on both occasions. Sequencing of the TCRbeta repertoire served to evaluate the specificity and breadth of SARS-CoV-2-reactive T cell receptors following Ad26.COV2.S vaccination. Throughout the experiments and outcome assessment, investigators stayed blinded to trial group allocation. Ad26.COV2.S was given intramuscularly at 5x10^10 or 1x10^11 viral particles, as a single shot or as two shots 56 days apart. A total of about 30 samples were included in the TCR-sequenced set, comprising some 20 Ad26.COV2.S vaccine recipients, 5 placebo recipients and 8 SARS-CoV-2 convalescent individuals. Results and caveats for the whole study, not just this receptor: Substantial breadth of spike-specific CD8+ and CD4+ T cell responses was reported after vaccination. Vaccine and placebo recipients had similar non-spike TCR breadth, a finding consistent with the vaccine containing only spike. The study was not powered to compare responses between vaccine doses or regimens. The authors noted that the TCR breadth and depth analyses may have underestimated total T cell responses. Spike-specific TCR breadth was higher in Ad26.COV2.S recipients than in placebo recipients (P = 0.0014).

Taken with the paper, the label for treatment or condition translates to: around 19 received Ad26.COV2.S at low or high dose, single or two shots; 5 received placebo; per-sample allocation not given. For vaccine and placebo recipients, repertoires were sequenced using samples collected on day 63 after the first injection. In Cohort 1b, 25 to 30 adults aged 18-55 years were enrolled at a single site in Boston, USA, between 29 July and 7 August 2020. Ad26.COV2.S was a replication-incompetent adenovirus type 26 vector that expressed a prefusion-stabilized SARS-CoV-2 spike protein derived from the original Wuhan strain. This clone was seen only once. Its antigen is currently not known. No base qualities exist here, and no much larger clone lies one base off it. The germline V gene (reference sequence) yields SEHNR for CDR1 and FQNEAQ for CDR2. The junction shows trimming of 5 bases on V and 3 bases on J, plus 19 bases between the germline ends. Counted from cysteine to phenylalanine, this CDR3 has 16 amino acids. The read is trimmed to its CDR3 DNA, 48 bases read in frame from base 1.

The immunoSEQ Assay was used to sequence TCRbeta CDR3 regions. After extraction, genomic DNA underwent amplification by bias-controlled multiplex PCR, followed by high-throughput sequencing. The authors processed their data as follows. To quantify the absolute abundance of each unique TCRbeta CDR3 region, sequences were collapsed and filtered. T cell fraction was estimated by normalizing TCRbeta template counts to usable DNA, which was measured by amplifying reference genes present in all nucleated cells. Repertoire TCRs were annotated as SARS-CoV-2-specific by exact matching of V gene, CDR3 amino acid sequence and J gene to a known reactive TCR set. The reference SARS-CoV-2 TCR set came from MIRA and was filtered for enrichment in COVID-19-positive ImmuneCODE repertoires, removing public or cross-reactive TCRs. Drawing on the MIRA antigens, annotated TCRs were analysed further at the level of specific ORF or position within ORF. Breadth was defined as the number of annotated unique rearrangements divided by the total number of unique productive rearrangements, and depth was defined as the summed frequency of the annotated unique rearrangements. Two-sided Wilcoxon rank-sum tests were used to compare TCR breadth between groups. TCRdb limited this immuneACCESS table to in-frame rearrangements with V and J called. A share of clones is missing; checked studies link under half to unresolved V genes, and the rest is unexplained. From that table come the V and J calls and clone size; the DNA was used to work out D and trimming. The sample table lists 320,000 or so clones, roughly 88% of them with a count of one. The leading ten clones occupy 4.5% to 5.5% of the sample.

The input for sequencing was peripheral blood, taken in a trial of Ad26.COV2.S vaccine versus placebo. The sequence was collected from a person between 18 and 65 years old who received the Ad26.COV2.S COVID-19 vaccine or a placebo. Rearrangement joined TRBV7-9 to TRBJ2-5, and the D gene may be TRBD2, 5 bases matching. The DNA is TGTGCCAGCAGCCCCACGGAGGTGGGTATGGAAGAGACCCAGTACTTC. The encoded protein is CASSPTEVGMEETQYF.